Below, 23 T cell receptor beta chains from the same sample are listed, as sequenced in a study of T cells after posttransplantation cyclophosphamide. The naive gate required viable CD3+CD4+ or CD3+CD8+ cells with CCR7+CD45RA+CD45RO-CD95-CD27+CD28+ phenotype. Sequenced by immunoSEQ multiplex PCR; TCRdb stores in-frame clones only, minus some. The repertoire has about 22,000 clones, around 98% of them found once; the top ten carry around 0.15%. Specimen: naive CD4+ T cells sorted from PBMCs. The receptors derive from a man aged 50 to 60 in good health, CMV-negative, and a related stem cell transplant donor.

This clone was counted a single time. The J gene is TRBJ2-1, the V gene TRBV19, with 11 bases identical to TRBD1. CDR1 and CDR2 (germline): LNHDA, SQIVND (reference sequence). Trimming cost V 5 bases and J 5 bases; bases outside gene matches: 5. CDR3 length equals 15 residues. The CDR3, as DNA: TGTGCCAGTAGTCCTTGGACAGGGGGCCACAATGAGCAGTTCTTC. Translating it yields CASSPWTGGHNEQFF. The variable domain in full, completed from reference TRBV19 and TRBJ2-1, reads DGGITQSPKYLFRKEGQNVTLSCEQNLNHDAMYWYRQDPGQGLRLIYYSQIVNDFQKGDIAEGYSVSREKKESFPLTVTSAQKNPTAFYLCASSPWTGGHNEQFFGPGTRLTVL.

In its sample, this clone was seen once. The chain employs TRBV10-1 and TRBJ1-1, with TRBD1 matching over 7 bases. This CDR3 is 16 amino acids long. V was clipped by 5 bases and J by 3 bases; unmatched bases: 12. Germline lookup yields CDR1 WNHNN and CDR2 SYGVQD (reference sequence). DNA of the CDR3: TGCGCCAGCAGTCAGGGGGGCCGGGGAGTAGACACTGAAGCTTTCTTT. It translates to CASSQGGRGVDTEAFF.

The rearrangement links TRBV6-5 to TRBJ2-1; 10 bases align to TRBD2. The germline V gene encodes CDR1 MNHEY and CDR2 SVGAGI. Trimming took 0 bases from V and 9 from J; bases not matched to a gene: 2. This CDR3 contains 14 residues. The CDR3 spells CASSYSGLAPEQFF. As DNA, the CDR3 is TGTGCCAGCAGTTACTCGGGACTAGCGCCTGAGCAGTTCTTC.

The CDR3 DNA reads TGTGCCAGCTCACCAGGGGCGGGGAGGTTCGAAGCTTTCTTT. Residues: CASSPGAGRFEAFF. V is TRBV18 and J is TRBJ1-1; D might be TRBD1 (5 bases). Germline V lookup: CDR1 KGHSH, CDR2 LQKENI. V lost 2 bases and J 8 bases, leaving 15 bases between the germline ends. This CDR3 spans 14 amino acids.

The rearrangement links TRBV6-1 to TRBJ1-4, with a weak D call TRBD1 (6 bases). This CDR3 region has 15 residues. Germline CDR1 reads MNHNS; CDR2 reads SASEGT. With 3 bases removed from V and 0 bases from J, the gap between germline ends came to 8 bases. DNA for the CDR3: TGTGCCAGCAGTGATGGGGGCGCAACTAATGAAAAACTGTTTTTT. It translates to CASSDGGATNEKLFF.

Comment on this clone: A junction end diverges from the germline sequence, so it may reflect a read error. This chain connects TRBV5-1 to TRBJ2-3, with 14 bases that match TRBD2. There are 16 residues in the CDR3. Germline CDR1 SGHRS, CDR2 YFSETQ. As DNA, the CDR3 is TGCGCCAGCAGCACAGGACTAGCGGGGGGCACAGATACGCATTATTTT. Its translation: CASSTGLAGGTDTHYF. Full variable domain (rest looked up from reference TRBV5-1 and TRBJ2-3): KAGVTQTPRYLIKTRGQQVTLSCSPISGHRSVSWYQQTPGQGLQFLFEYFSETQRNKGNFPGRFSGRQFSNSRSEMNVSTLELGDSALYLCASSTGLAGGTDTHYFGPGTRLTVL.

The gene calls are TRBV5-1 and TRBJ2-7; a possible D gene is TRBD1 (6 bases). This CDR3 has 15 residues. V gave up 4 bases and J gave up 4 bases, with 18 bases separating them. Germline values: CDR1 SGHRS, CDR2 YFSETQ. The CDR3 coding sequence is TGCGCCAGCAGCCGCCCCCCAGGGGACAAATACGAGCAGTACTTC. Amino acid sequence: CASSRPPGDKYEQYF.

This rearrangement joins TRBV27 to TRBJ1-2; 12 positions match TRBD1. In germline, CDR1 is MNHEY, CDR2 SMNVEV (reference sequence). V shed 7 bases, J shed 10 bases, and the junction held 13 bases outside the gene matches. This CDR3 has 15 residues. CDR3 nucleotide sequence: TGTGCCAGCACCCAGTGGGGACAGGGGGCTCCCATCTACACCTTC. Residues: CASTQWGQGAPIYTF.

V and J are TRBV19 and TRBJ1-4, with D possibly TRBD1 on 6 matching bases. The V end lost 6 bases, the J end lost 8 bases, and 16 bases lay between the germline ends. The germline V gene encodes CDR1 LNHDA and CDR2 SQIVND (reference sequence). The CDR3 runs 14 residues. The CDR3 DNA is TGTGCCAGTAGGGACGAACCGGGACAAGAAAAACTGTTTTTT. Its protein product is CASRDEPGQEKLFF.

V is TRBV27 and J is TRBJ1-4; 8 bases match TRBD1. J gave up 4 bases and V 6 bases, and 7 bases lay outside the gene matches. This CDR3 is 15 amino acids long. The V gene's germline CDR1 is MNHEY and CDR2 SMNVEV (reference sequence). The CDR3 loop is CASSPGQGLNEKLFF. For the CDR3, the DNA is TGTGCCAGCAGCCCCGGACAGGGTCTTAATGAAAAACTGTTTTTT.

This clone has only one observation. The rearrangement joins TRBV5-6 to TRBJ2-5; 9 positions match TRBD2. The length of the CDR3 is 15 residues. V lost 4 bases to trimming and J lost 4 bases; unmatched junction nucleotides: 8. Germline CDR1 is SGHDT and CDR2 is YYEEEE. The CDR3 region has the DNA TGTGCCAGCAGCCCGATAGCGGGAGTTGGAGAGACCCAGTACTTC. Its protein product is CASSPIAGVGETQYF.

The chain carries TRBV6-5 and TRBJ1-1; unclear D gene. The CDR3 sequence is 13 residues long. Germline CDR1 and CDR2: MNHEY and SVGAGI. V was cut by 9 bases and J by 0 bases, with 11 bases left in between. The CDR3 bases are TGTGCCAGTAGCCGAAATATGAACACTGAAGCTTTCTTT. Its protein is CASSRNMNTEAFF.

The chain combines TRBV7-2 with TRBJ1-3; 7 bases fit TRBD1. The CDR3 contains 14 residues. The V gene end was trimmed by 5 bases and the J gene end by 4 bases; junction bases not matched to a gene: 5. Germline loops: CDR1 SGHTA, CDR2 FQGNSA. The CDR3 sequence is CASSADRAGNTIYF. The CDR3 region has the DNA TGTGCCAGCAGCGCCGACAGGGCAGGAAACACCATATATTTT.

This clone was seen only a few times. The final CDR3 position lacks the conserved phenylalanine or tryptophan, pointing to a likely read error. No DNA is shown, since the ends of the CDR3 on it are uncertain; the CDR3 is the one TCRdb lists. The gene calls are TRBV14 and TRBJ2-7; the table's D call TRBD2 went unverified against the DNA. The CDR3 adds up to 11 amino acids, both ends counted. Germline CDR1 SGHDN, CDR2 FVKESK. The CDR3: CASSQDWPALG.

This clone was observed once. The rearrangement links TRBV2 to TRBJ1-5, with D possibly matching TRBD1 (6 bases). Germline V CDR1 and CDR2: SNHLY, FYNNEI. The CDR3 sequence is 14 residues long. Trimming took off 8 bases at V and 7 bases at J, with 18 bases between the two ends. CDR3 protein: CASGRGTEGQPQHF. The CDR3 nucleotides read TGTGCCAGCGGGAGGGGGACGGAAGGCCAGCCCCAGCATTTT.

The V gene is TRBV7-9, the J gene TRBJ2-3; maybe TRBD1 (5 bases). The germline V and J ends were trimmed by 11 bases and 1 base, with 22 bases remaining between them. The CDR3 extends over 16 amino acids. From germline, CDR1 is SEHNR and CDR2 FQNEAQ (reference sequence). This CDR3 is CASKKDTRWRTDTQYF. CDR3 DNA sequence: TGTGCCTCAAAGAAGGACACCCGTTGGCGCACAGATACGCAGTATTTT.

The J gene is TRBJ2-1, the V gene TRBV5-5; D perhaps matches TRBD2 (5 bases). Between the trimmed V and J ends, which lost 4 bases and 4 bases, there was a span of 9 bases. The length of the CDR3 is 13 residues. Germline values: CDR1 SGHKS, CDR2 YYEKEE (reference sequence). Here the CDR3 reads CASSPRDYNEQFF. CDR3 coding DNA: TGTGCCAGCAGCCCGAGGGATTACAATGAGCAGTTCTTC.

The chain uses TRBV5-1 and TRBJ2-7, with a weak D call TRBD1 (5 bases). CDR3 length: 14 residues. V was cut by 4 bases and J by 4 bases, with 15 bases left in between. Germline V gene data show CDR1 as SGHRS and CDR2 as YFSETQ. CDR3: CASSEDRSLYEQYF. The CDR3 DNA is TGCGCCAGCAGCGAAGACAGATCCCTATACGAGCAGTACTTC.

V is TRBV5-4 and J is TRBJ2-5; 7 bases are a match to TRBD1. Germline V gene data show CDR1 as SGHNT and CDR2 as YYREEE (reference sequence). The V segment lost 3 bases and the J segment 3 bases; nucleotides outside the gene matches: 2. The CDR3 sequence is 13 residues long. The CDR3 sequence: CASSSQGEETQYF. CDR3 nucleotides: TGTGCCAGCAGCTCCCAGGGGGAAGAGACCCAGTACTTC.

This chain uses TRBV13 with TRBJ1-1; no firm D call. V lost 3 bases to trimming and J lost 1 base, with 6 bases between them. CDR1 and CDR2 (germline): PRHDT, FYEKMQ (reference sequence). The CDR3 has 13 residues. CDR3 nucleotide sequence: TGTGCCAGCAGCTTGACACCGAACACTGAAGCTTTCTTT. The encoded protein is CASSLTPNTEAFF. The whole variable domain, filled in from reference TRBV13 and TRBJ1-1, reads AAGVIQSPRHLIKEKRETATLKCYPIPRHDTVYWYQQGPGQDPQFLISFYEKMQSDKGSIPDRFSAQQFSDYHSELNMSSLELGDSALYFCASSLTPNTEAFFGQGTRLTVV.

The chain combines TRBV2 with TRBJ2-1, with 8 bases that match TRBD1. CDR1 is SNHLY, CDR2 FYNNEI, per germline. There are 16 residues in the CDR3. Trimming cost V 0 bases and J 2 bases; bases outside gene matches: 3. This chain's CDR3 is CASSEAYRGTYNEQFF. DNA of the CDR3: TGTGCCAGCAGTGAAGCCTACAGGGGGACCTACAATGAGCAGTTCTTC.

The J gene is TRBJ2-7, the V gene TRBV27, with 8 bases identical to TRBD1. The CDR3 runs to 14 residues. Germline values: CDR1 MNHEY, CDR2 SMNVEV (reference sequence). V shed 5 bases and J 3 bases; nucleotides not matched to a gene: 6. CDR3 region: CASSPGQGHYEQYF. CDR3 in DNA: TGTGCCAGCAGTCCCGGACAGGGTCACTACGAGCAGTACTTC.

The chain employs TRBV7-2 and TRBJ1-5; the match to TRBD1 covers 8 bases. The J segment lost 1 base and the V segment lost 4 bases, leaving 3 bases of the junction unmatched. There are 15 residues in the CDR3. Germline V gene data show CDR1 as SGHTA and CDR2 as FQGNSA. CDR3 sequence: CASSSWTGSNQPQHF. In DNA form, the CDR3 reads TGTGCCAGCAGCTCTTGGACAGGGAGCAATCAGCCCCAGCATTTT. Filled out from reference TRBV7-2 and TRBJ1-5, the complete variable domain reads GAGVSQSPSNKVTEKGKDVELRCDPISGHTALYWYRQSLGQGLEFLIYFQGNSAPDKSGLPSDRFSAERTGGSVSTLTIQRTQQEDSAVYLCASSSWTGSNQPQHFGDGTRLSIL.